This T cell receptor beta chain was sequenced in a study of blood T cell repertoires in COVID-19. On the study more broadly: The United States, Italy and Spain provided the acute and convalescent COVID-19 samples. T cells, B-cell-depleted T cells, or PBMCs provided the cDNA or gDNA that served as material.

Original handling: How many nucleated cells were present was estimated from reference gene primer amplification. The protocol was immunoSEQ multiplex PCR, while the TCRdb copy is restricted to in-frame clones and leaves out a portion. The D gene and trimming were derived from the DNA, and the V and J assignments and clone size from that table. The repertoire holds around 200,000 clones, with just under 80% as singletons. V was clipped by 5 bases and J by 5 bases, with 12 bases between them. Germline V gene sequence: CDR1 MNHEY, CDR2 SVGEGT. CDR3 size: 13 residues. J is TRBJ1-2 and V is TRBV6-2 or TRBV6-3; a possible D gene is TRBD1 (6 bases). Sequenced sample: peripheral blood. The receptor was isolated from a woman aged 80 or older with active or convalescent COVID-19. CDR3 DNA sequence: TGTGCCAGCAGTCCAGGGGAGAGTTATGGCTACACCTTC. Its translation is CASSPGESYGYTF.